This TCR beta chain was profiled in a study of cytomegalovirus exposure and HLA in healthy donors. Some clones are missing from TCRdb's copy, which holds only in-frame ones; the method was immunoSEQ multiplex PCR. The repertoire consists of 150,000 to 200,000 clones, with more than 75% occurring once and the leading ten covering more than 1.2%. Sequencing was done on a sample of PBMCs. The clonotype was recovered from a woman in her 30s in good health and CMV-seronegative.

CDR3 sequence (DNA): TGTGCCAGCAGCGACGCAAAACAGGGGGAGAACGGCTACACCTTC. As protein: CASSDAKQGENGYTF. The chain has TRBV5-4 and TRBJ1-2, with TRBD1 identical over 8 bases. V shed 4 bases and J 8 bases; nucleotides not matched to a gene: 13. The CDR3 is made up of 15 amino acids. CDR1 is SGHNT and CDR2 is YYREEE in the germline V gene (reference sequence).